The 13 T cell receptor beta chains presented below share a single source sample, sequenced in a study of response to subunit inactivated influenza vaccine. Each CDR3 protein is one row after TCRdb ran MiXCR on the RT-PCR reads. The sample has about 150,000 distinct CDR3 sequences; about 10% are singletons. Sequences were derived from CD8+ T cells sorted from PBMCs, sampled less than 25 months after vaccination. All receptors derive from a man aged 50 to 69 who received an inactivated influenza vaccine.

This clonotype was counted only a few times. The gene calls are TRBV15 and TRBJ2-4, with a weak D call TRBD2 (5 bases). Trimming pared 6 bases from V and 0 bases from J, leaving 12 bases between. The CDR3 extends over 15 amino acids. The germline V gene encodes CDR1 LNHNV and CDR2 YYDKDF (reference sequence). CDR3 in amino acids: CATSTEGVAKNIQYF. In nucleotides, the CDR3 is TGTGCCACCAGTACCGAGGGAGTAGCCAAAAACATTCAGTACTTC.

This clonotype was picked up a small number of times. The DNA for the CDR3 is TGTGCCAGCAGCTTAGGACTAGCGACCTCCTACAATGAGCAGTTCTTC. Its translation: CASSLGLATSYNEQFF. The genes are TRBV7-9 and TRBJ2-1; 8 bases align to TRBD2. V dropped 1 base and J dropped 0; count of bases not matched to a gene: 2. CDR3 length: 16 residues. Germline V lookup: CDR1 SEHNR, CDR2 FQNEAQ (reference sequence).

This clonotype was picked up a small number of times. J is TRBJ2-5 and V is TRBV20-1; 7 nucleotides align to TRBD1. Germline V gives CDR1 DFQATT, CDR2 SNEGSKA (reference sequence). There are 14 residues in the CDR3. V shed 2 bases, J shed 4 bases, and the junction held 7 bases outside the gene matches. CDR3 residues: CSARKGARGETQYF. The DNA of the CDR3 is TGCAGTGCTAGAAAGGGGGCTAGGGGAGAGACCCAGTACTTC.

This clonotype was seen a few times. Here the CDR3 DNA reads TGTGCCACCAGTGATTTGCGCGAGGACAACCAAGAGACCCAGTACTTC. Its protein is CATSDLREDNQETQYF. This chain joins TRBV24-1 and TRBJ2-5; D is perhaps TRBD1 (5 bases). The length of the CDR3 is 16 residues. Trimming pared 0 bases from V and 0 bases from J, leaving 10 bases between. Germline V gives CDR1 KGHDR, CDR2 SFDVKD.

This clonotype was counted many times. In DNA form, the CDR3 reads TGTGCCATCAGACATACCGGGCTTTCTGGGGTGAACACTGAAGCTTTCTTT. Translated: CAIRHTGLSGVNTEAFF. The rearrangement joins TRBV10-3 to TRBJ1-1; D unclear. The V and J ends lost 6 bases and 0 bases respectively, with 20 bases between them. Germline lookup yields CDR1 ENHRY and CDR2 SYGVKD. The CDR3 sequence is 17 residues long.

This clonotype appeared many times. V is TRBV29-1 and J is TRBJ2-7; 8 bases map to TRBD1. Germline values: CDR1 SQVTM, CDR2 ANQGSEA. The V gene end was trimmed by 1 base and the J gene end by 1 base; junction bases not matched to a gene: 3. CDR3 length: 14 residues. CDR3 DNA: TGCAGCGTTGAAGGGACAGGGCTTTCCTACGAGCAGTACTTC. This encodes CSVEGTGLSYEQYF.

This chain joins TRBV25-1 and TRBJ2-5, with D perhaps matching TRBD1 or TRBD2 (5 bases each). Germline V lookup: CDR1 MGHDK, CDR2 SYGVNS. V was shortened by 5 bases and J by 6 bases, with 10 bases between the two germline ends. There are 12 residues in the CDR3. This CDR3 reads CASSPEGQTQYF. The CDR3 coding sequence is TGTGCCAGCAGTCCAGAGGGGCAGACCCAGTACTTC.

This clonotype was detected a few times. The chain is built from TRBV11-2 and TRBJ2-6; 7 nucleotides line up with TRBD1. J gave up 1 base and V 5 bases, and 5 bases lay outside the gene matches. The CDR3 spans 16 residues. Germline V gene data show CDR1 as SGHAT and CDR2 as FQNNGV. Here the CDR3 DNA reads TGTGCCAGCAGCACTCAACAGGGGTCTGGGGCCAACGTCCTGACTTTC. It is translated as CASSTQQGSGANVLTF.

This chain joins TRBV24-1 and TRBJ2-5; D tentatively reads TRBD1 or TRBD2 (5 bases each). Trimming cost V 4 bases and J 5 bases, with 16 bases left between them. Germline CDR1 and CDR2: KGHDR and SFDVKD. The CDR3 spans 15 residues. CDR3 nucleotide sequence: TGTGCCACCAGTGACTCTCTCGGGACGGGGGAGACCCAGTACTTC. Protein: CATSDSLGTGETQYF.

This clonotype was recorded at least ten times. This chain connects TRBV5-1 to TRBJ1-1; 9 nucleotides line up with TRBD1. With 3 bases clipped from V and 1 base from J, the junction kept 4 bases outside the gene matches. In germline, CDR1 is SGHRS, CDR2 YFSETQ. This CDR3 spans 15 amino acids. CDR3 sequence reads: CASSYPGQGNTEAFF. The CDR3 nucleotides read TGCGCCAGCAGCTATCCGGGACAGGGGAACACTGAAGCTTTCTTT. The full variable domain, with the rest looked up from reference TRBV5-1 and TRBJ1-1, is KAGVTQTPRYLIKTRGQQVTLSCSPISGHRSVSWYQQTPGQGLQFLFEYFSETQRNKGNFPGRFSGRQFSNSRSEMNVSTLELGDSALYLCASSYPGQGNTEAFFGQGTRLTVV.

The rearrangement uses TRBV20-1 and TRBJ2-7, with a possible D match to TRBD1 (5 bases). CDR1 DFQATT and CDR2 SNEGSKA come from the germline V gene (reference sequence). The CDR3 is 13 residues long. Trimming cost V 0 bases and J 4 bases, with 10 bases left between them. In DNA, the CDR3 is TGCAGTGCTAGAGAAGCAGGGCTTTACGAGCAGTACTTC. Its translation is CSAREAGLYEQYF.

The chain links TRBV29-1 to TRBJ2-5, with TRBD2 matching 10 bases. CDR1 and CDR2 from the germline V gene are SQVTM and ANQGSEA. The J segment lost 7 bases and the V segment lost 6 bases, leaving 11 bases of the junction unmatched. This CDR3 has 14 residues. As DNA, the CDR3 is TGCAGCGTCACTAGCGGGACCCCTCCCTGGACCCAGTACTTC. This encodes CSVTSGTPPWTQYF.

This clonotype was observed at least ten times. The chain employs TRBV6-5 and TRBJ1-1; 10 bases map to TRBD1. CDR3 length: 15 amino acids. The germline CDR1 and CDR2 sequences are MNHEY and SVGAGI. Trimming cost V 2 bases and J 5 bases; bases outside gene matches: 5. The CDR3 DNA sequence: TGTGCCAGCAGTTACACCGGGACAGGGGAGACTGAAGCTTTCTTT. Protein product: CASSYTGTGETEAFF.